These T cell receptor beta chains were read from a single sample in a study of molecular identifiers for immune sequencing clone quantification. From the PCR reads, TCRdb called clonotypes with MiXCR, one entry per CDR3 protein. In the table there are more than 450,000 distinct CDR3 sequences, roughly 23% of which are singletons. Specimen: naive CD8+ T cells from blood, with Jurkat cell RNA spiked in. Every receptor here comes from a human donor in good health. Some libraries in this study had Jurkat cell RNA spiked in. CDR3s include the opening cysteine and the closing phenylalanine or tryptophan. The order of the fields is J gene, D gene, V gene, clone size, CDR3 protein, CDR3 DNA. A D gene is named only where the DNA matches it firmly. Clone size appears in some rows only: once, few, many, or a class for an expanded clone.

TRBJ2-3 | - | TRBV6-5 | many | CASLPQGSDTQYF | TGTGCCAGCCTACCACAGGGATCAGATACGCAGTATTTT
TRBJ1-1 | - | TRBV6-1 | - | CASSAGPHREAFF | TGTGCCAGCAGTGCGGGACCACATAGAGAAGCTTTCTTT
TRBJ1-6 | - | TRBV7-9 | - | CASSLRGSSPLHF | TGTGCCAGCAGCTTACGGGGGAGTTCACCCCTCCACTTT
TRBJ2-5 | - | TRBV7-8 | few | CASSTREGARETQYF | TGTGCCAGCAGCACCCGGGAGGGGGCAAGGGAGACCCAGTACTTC
TRBJ2-2 | - | TRBV7-9 | many | CASTEQPKPNTGELFF | TGTGCCAGCACCGAACAGCCAAAGCCGAACACCGGGGAGCTGTTTTTT
TRBJ2-7 | TRBD1 | TRBV25-1 | few | CASSELGTGVLKF | TGTGCCAGCAGTGAATTAGGGACAGGGGTGTTGAAGTTC
TRBJ1-2 | TRBD1 | TRBV7-9 | - | CASSLAEGQANYGYTF | TGTGCCAGCAGCTTAGCTGAGGGACAGGCTAACTATGGCTACACCTTC
TRBJ2-1 | - | TRBV2 | few | CASSGTGGHYNEQFF | TGTGCCAGCAGTGGGACTGGCGGGCACTACAATGAGCAGTTCTTC
TRBJ2-7 | TRBD1 | TRBV7-9 | few | CASSLPWTGGTYEQYF | TGTGCCAGCAGCTTACCGTGGACAGGGGGAACCTACGAGCAGTACTTC
TRBJ1-5 | - | TRBV2 | few | CASSVVDNQPQHF | TGTGCCAGCAGTGTTGTTGACAATCAGCCCCAGCATTTT
TRBJ2-7 | TRBD2 | TRBV28 | few | CATGTSGEYEQYF | TGTGCCACCGGGACTAGCGGGGAATACGAGCAGTACTTC
TRBJ2-7 | TRBD2 | TRBV6-6 | many | CASSLLSGRASEYEQYF | TGTGCCAGCAGTTTATTAAGCGGGAGGGCTTCGGAGTACGAGCAGTACTTC
TRBJ2-3 | TRBD1 | TRBV24-1 | few | CATSDLRGQRPDTQYF | TGTGCCACCAGTGATTTAAGGGGACAGAGGCCGGATACGCAGTATTTT
TRBJ2-7 | - | TRBV4-1 | - | CASSQTELRYEQYF | TGCGCCAGCAGCCAGACGGAGCTGAGATACGAGCAGTACTTC
TRBJ2-2 | - | TRBV19 | - | CASSADFYTTGELFF | TGTGCCAGTAGCGCGGACTTCTACACCACCGGGGAGCTGTTTTTT
TRBJ1-5 | TRBD1 | TRBV6-2/TRBV6-3 | - | CASSTTGGNQPQHF | TGTGCCAGCAGCACTACAGGGGGCAATCAGCCCCAGCATTTT
TRBJ2-6 | - | TRBV7-9 | many | CASRGDSEANVLTF | TGTGCCAGCCGGGGCGACTCTGAGGCCAACGTCCTGACTTTC
TRBJ2-6 | - | TRBV9 | few | CASSVALNKGANVLTF | TGTGCCAGCAGCGTAGCTCTGAATAAGGGGGCCAACGTCCTGACTTTC
TRBJ2-5 | TRBD2 | TRBV7-9 | many | CASSLVSGGSHLLEDQETQYF | TGTGCCAGCAGCTTGGTCTCCGGCGGGAGTCATCTTCTTGAGGACCAAGAGACCCAGTACTTC
TRBJ2-5 | TRBD1 | TRBV15 | - | CATTHRGRGQETQYF | TGTGCCACCACTCACAGGGGAAGGGGACAAGAGACCCAGTACTTC
TRBJ2-7 | - | TRBV11-2 | many | CASSQQDLGPEQYF | TGTGCCAGCAGTCAACAAGACTTAGGGCCGGAGCAGTACTTC
TRBJ1-5 | - | TRBV2 | few | CASSEAIYQPQHF | TGTGCCAGCAGTGAAGCGATCTATCAGCCCCAGCATTTT
TRBJ2-7 | TRBD2 | TRBV7-9 | - | CASSSISGTTYGQYF | TGTGCCAGCAGCTCTATTAGCGGGACAACCTACGGGCAGTACTTC
TRBJ2-7 | TRBD1 | TRBV27 | few | CASSPGQGRVSYEQYF | TGTGCCAGCAGCCCGGGACAGGGACGGGTCTCCTACGAGCAGTACTTC
TRBJ2-3 | TRBD2 | TRBV20-1 | - | CSAQPGLLHTDTQYF | TGCAGTGCCCAGCCGGGACTATTACACACAGATACGCAGTATTTT
TRBJ2-1 | - | TRBV4-1 | - | CASSQDRTVTLKLMGELF | TGCGCCAGCAGCCAAGATCGCACCGTGACACTTAAGCTTATGGGTGAGCTCTTC
TRBJ2-1 | TRBD2 | TRBV9 | - | CASSVKGSGSESSYNEQFF | TGTGCCAGCAGCGTAAAGGGTAGCGGGAGTGAAAGCTCCTACAATGAGCAGTTCTTC
TRBJ2-7 | TRBD1 | TRBV5-1 | - | CASSLWGQGALDEQYF | TGCGCCAGCAGCCTGTGGGGACAGGGGGCTCTAGACGAGCAGTACTTC
TRBJ1-1 | - | TRBV13 | many | CASSAHRETEAFF | TGTGCCAGCAGCGCCCACAGGGAAACTGAAGCTTTCTTT
TRBJ2-3 | - | TRBV28 | many | CASSLPGASTDTQYF | TGTGCCAGCAGTTTACCAGGGGCTAGCACAGATACGCAGTATTTT
TRBJ1-5 | - | TRBV12-3/TRBV12-4 | many | CASSLDLSNQPQHF | TGTGCCAGCAGTTTAGATCTCAGCAATCAGCCCCAGCATTTT
TRBJ2-3 | - | TRBV4-1 | few | CASSPQSGPGDTQYF | TGCGCCAGCAGCCCTCAGAGTGGGCCTGGAGATACGCAGTATTTT
TRBJ2-1 | TRBD2 | TRBV28 | many | CASSPPWTSGRYNEQFF | TGTGCCAGCAGTCCCCCCTGGACTAGCGGGAGGTACAATGAGCAGTTCTTC
TRBJ2-7 | TRBD2 | TRBV7-9 | - | CASSPGGLATYEQYF | TGTGCCAGCAGCCCAGGGGGACTAGCTACGTACGAGCAGTACTTC
TRBJ1-4 | TRBD1 | TRBV6-5 | few | CASSSGTGVFREKLFF | TGTGCCAGCAGCTCCGGGACAGGGGTGTTTCGTGAAAAACTGTTTTTT
TRBJ2-7 | TRBD2 | TRBV20-1 | - | CSAKDRQIAGAYEQYF | TGCAGTGCTAAGGACAGGCAGATAGCGGGAGCCTACGAGCAGTACTTC
TRBJ2-7 | TRBD1 | TRBV5-4 | many | CASSLDPGQSYEQYF | TGTGCCAGCAGCTTGGATCCGGGACAGTCCTACGAGCAGTACTTC
TRBJ2-5 | TRBD2 | TRBV19 | few | CASRPLAEETQYF | TGTGCCAGTAGGCCACTAGCGGAAGAGACCCAGTACTTC
TRBJ2-7 | TRBD1 | TRBV12-5 | - | CASGPTGLEQYF | TGTGCTAGTGGCCCGACAGGGCTCGAGCAGTACTTC
TRBJ2-7 | - | TRBV7-9 | few | CASSLDPGMEQYF | TGTGCCAGCAGCTTAGATCCGGGTATGGAGCAGTACTTC
TRBJ2-7 | TRBD1 | TRBV29-1 | many | CSVEEGTGSEQYF | TGCAGCGTTGAAGAAGGGACAGGGAGCGAGCAGTACTTC
TRBJ2-3 | TRBD2 | TRBV20-1 | few | CSAREAFLAENTDTQYF | TGCAGTGCTAGAGAAGCATTCCTAGCGGAAAATACAGATACGCAGTATTTT
TRBJ2-3 | TRBD2 | TRBV3-1 | - | CASSQPYQTSGQDTQYF | TGTGCCAGCAGCCAGCCTTATCAGACTAGCGGCCAAGATACGCAGTATTTT
TRBJ2-2 | - | TRBV19 | few | CASHSGVELFF | TGTGCCAGTCATTCAGGGGTTGAGCTGTTTTTT
TRBJ1-1 | - | TRBV5-6 | few | CASSLVNLEAFF | TGTGCCAGCAGCTTGGTGAACCTTGAAGCTTTCTTT
TRBJ2-7 | - | TRBV20-1 | - | CSASLTGPEAYGQYF | TGCAGTGCTAGCCTGACGGGACCCGAAGCCTACGGGCAGTACTTC
TRBJ2-3 | TRBD2 | TRBV25-1 | - | CASSPRYAGGDTQYF | TGTGCCAGCAGTCCCCGCTATGCGGGAGGCGATACGCAGTATTTT